Presented here are 19 T cell receptor beta chains from one specimen sequenced in a study of shared clonotypes between healthy human individuals. TCRdb's copy holds only in-frame clones and misses some; the assay was immunoSEQ multiplex PCR. The table shows some 1,100,000 clones, with 75% to 80% occurring only once. Sequenced sample: memory CD4+ T cells from PBMCs. Subset given: CD45RA-negative fraction. These receptors were obtained from a man aged 18 to 30 in good health. Some clones in this sample may be carry-over from other donors' samples.

In the case of this clone: Within the sample, other DNA sequences also encode this same CDR3. The genes are TRBV9 and TRBJ1-3, with TRBD1 identical over 7 bases. CDR1 and CDR2 from the germline V gene are SGDLS and YYNGEE. CDR3 length: 15 residues. V gave up 3 bases and J gave up 2 bases; unmatched junction bases: 5. DNA of the CDR3: TGTGCCAGCAGCGCAAGACAGGGAACTGGAAACACCATATATTTT. Protein product: CASSARQGTGNTIYF.

The CDR3 DNA reads as TGTGCCAGTAGTCAAACCTGGACGGGAAGAGGTGAAAAACTGTTTTTT. This encodes CASSQTWTGRGEKLFF. The chain recombines TRBV19 with TRBJ1-4; D not certain. The length of the CDR3 is 16 residues. Germline V lookup: CDR1 LNHDA, CDR2 SQIVND (reference sequence). Trimming left V 5 bases short and J 7 bases short, with 20 bases between.

This clone has just one count. The rearrangement uses TRBV6-6 and TRBJ1-1; unclear D gene. Trimming removed 6 bases from V and 4 bases from J, with 9 bases in between. This CDR3 is built from 12 residues. Germline V CDR1 and CDR2: MNHNY, SVGAGI (reference sequence). CDR3 in amino acids: CASSPYSTEAFF. The CDR3 nucleotides are TGTGCCAGCAGCCCCTATAGCACTGAAGCTTTCTTT.

This clone was counted only a few times. The chain joins TRBV19 to TRBJ2-1, with 11 bases lining up with TRBD1. This CDR3 contains 14 residues. V lost 5 bases, J lost 6 bases, and 3 bases stayed unmatched. CDR1 LNHDA and CDR2 SQIVND come from the germline V gene (reference sequence). In nucleotides, the CDR3 is TGTGCCAGTAGTTGGGGACAGGGGGTCAATGAGCAGTTCTTC. Protein product: CASSWGQGVNEQFF.

The chain links TRBV11-2 to TRBJ1-1, with D perhaps matching TRBD1 (6 bases). Trimming cost V 7 bases and J 2 bases, with 29 bases left between them. The CDR3 has 19 amino acids. The germline V gene has CDR1 SGHAT and CDR2 FQNNGV. This chain's CDR3 is CASIPHLGQVRGVNTEAFF. In DNA form, the CDR3 reads TGTGCCAGCATCCCCCACCTAGGGCAGGTGAGGGGGGTAAACACTGAAGCTTTCTTT.

The V and J genes are TRBV7-2 and TRBJ2-3; a possible D gene is TRBD2 (5 bases). CDR1 is SGHTA, CDR2 FQGNSA, per germline. This CDR3 is built from 13 residues. Trimming took off 6 bases at V and 8 bases at J, with 15 bases between the two ends. The CDR3: CASRPIREGTQYF. As DNA, the CDR3 is TGTGCCAGCAGGCCGATACGGGAAGGTACGCAGTATTTT. Variable domain in full (rest from reference TRBV7-2 and TRBJ2-3): GAGVSQSPSNKVTEKGKDVELRCDPISGHTALYWYRQSLGQGLEFLIYFQGNSAPDKSGLPSDRFSAERTGGSVSTLTIQRTQQEDSAVYLCASRPIREGTQYFGPGTRLTVL.

This rearrangement joins TRBV28 to TRBJ2-5; 7 bases are shared with TRBD2. Germline V gene lookup returns CDR1 MDHEN and CDR2 SYDVKM. The CDR3 loop spans 16 amino acids. V lost 3 bases to trimming and J lost 4 bases; unmatched junction nucleotides: 11. The CDR3 DNA reads as TGTGCCAGCAGTTTCCCACGGCTAGCGGATCGAGAGACCCAGTACTTC. This codes for CASSFPRLADRETQYF.

This rearrangement joins TRBV7-3 to TRBJ1-2; TRBD1 is a possible D gene (5 bases). CDR3 size: 13 residues. The V gene's germline CDR1 is SGHTA and CDR2 FQGTGA. Between the trimmed V and J ends, which lost 5 bases and 0 bases, there was a span of 7 bases. DNA of the CDR3: TGTGCCAGCAGCCCACAGGCTAACTATGGCTACACCTTC. Amino acid sequence: CASSPQANYGYTF.

The gene calls are TRBV29-1 and TRBJ2-5; D gene ambiguous. The germline V gene encodes CDR1 SQVTM and CDR2 ANQGSEA. This CDR3 contains 13 residues. V dropped 4 bases and J dropped 2 bases, with 11 bases sitting between them. The CDR3 nucleotides are TGCAGCGTTGGCGGCGGAAGACAAGAGACCCAGTACTTC. It yields the protein CSVGGGRQETQYF.

The chain is built from TRBV19 and TRBJ2-2; possible D gene TRBD1, 5 bases. Germline CDR1 is LNHDA and CDR2 is SQIVND (reference sequence). The V end was cut by 3 bases, the J end by 5 bases, with 16 bases between. The CDR3 has 16 amino acids. Here the CDR3 reads CASSIQIGANTGELFF. The DNA for the CDR3 is TGTGCCAGTAGTATTCAGATTGGGGCTAATACCGGGGAGCTGTTTTTT. Full variable domain (rest looked up from reference TRBV19 and TRBJ2-2): DGGITQSPKYLFRKEGQNVTLSCEQNLNHDAMYWYRQDPGQGLRLIYYSQIVNDFQKGDIAEGYSVSREKKESFPLTVTSAQKNPTAFYLCASSIQIGANTGELFFGEGSRLTVL.

J is TRBJ2-1 and V is TRBV7-9; 10 nucleotides line up with TRBD2. Germline trimming cut 2 bases from V and 3 bases from J; bases unmatched to any gene: 10. The CDR3 sequence is 18 residues long. CDR1 SEHNR and CDR2 FQNEAQ come from the germline V gene (reference sequence). In DNA form, the CDR3 reads TGTGCCAGCAGCTTAATCTCGCGACTAGCGGGCCTCTACAATGAGCAGTTCTTC. Translated: CASSLISRLAGLYNEQFF.

The J gene is TRBJ2-1, the V gene TRBV7-3; 12 bases are shared with TRBD2. CDR3 size: 15 residues. Germline CDR1 reads SGHTA; CDR2 reads FQGTGA. With V trimmed by 5 bases and J by 6 bases, 5 bases remained unmatched. CDR3 amino acids: CASSPRLAGANEQFF. The CDR3 nucleotides read TGTGCCAGCAGCCCGAGACTAGCGGGAGCCAATGAGCAGTTCTTC.

There are a few counts of this clone. J is TRBJ2-2 and V is TRBV2; TRBD1 matches 9 bases. CDR1 and CDR2 (germline): SNHLY, FYNNEI. This CDR3 is 13 amino acids long. V trimming: 6 bases; J trimming: 9 bases; junction bases outside the gene matches: 5. The CDR3 loop is CASSLQGARELFF. As DNA, the CDR3 is TGTGCCAGCAGCCTACAGGGGGCCCGGGAGCTGTTTTTT.

This chain joins TRBV5-4 and TRBJ2-3; D unclear. Trimming took off 5 bases at V and 0 bases at J, with 10 bases between the two ends. The CDR3 totals 14 residues. Germline V CDR1 and CDR2: SGHNT, YYREEE (reference sequence). In nucleotides, the CDR3 is TGTGCCAGCAGAATTGGGGTCAGCACAGATACGCAGTATTTT. This sequence encodes CASRIGVSTDTQYF.

The V call is TRBV30, the J call TRBJ2-1; TRBD2 agrees at 14 bases. The V and J ends lost 0 bases and 8 bases, in that order; junction bases with no gene match: 6. Germline values: CDR1 GTSNPN, CDR2 SVGIG (reference sequence). This CDR3 is 16 amino acids long. CDR3 protein: CAWSVLRLAGGDEQFF. CDR3 nucleotides: TGTGCCTGGAGTGTATTGAGACTAGCGGGAGGGGATGAGCAGTTCTTC.

The V and J genes are TRBV6-1 and TRBJ1-1; D not certain. Trimming cost V 5 bases and J 4 bases, with 17 bases left between them. In germline, CDR1 is MNHNS, CDR2 SASEGT. The CDR3 sequence is 15 residues long. CDR3 region: CASSIHMDGSTEAFF. The CDR3 bases are TGTGCCAGCAGTATACATATGGATGGGAGCACTGAAGCTTTCTTT.

This clone was seen ten or more times. The chain employs TRBV28 and TRBJ2-2; 7 bases are a match to TRBD1. V shed 5 bases and J 6 bases; nucleotides not matched to a gene: 21. The CDR3 loop spans 19 amino acids. CDR1 is MDHEN and CDR2 is SYDVKM in the germline V gene. CDR3 coding DNA: TGTGCCAGCAGTCCCCAATACGTCCTCAGGGGGATTCGGTCCGGGGAGCTGTTTTTT. It yields the protein CASSPQYVLRGIRSGELFF.

This chain joins TRBV6-5 and TRBJ2-4; D perhaps matches TRBD1 (5 bases). The CDR3 runs 15 residues. Germline CDR1 is MNHEY and CDR2 is SVGAGI. V dropped 2 bases and J dropped 7 bases, with 15 bases sitting between them. CDR3 sequence (DNA): TGTGCCAGCAGTTACGGGGAACAGGCAGCTAACATTCAGTACTTC. Protein: CASSYGEQAANIQYF.

This clone was picked up a small number of times. It may be a read error: a sequence one base away is much more abundant. This sample includes further DNA sequences coding for the same CDR3. The rearrangement links TRBV4-1 to TRBJ1-2; the match to TRBD1 covers 10 bases. V lost 1 base to trimming and J lost 3 bases; unmatched junction nucleotides: 2. The CDR3 loop spans 15 amino acids. Germline lookup yields CDR1 MGHRA and CDR2 YSYEKL. For the CDR3, the DNA is TGCGCCAGCAGCCAAGTCGGGACAGGGGACTATGGCTACACCTTC. Translated: CASSQVGTGDYGYTF.